Listed below are T cell receptor beta chains from one sample, sequenced in a study of beta chain features in type 1 diabetes. The assay was immunoSEQ multiplex PCR, and TCRdb's table has in-frame clones only and misses some. The data contain over 500,000 clones, around 16% of them singletons. The specimen sequenced was naive CD4+ T cells from blood. These receptors were collected from a man younger than 30 in good health. Each CDR3 is given with its conserved first and last residue. Fields, in order: J gene, clone size, D gene, V gene, CDR3 protein, CDR3 DNA. The D gene is left open where the match is weak. Size is stated for part of the rows, as once, few or many counts, or as a class when the clone is expanded.

TRBJ1-2,NA,NA,TRBV30,CAWSIGTGNYGYTF,TGTGCCTGGAGTATCGGGACGGGAAACTATGGCTACACCTTC
TRBJ1-1,few,NA,TRBV15,CATSRDNREAFF,TGTGCCACCAGCAGAGATAACCGAGAAGCTTTCTTT
TRBJ2-1,few,NA,TRBV7-2,CASSGDSESNEQFF,TGTGCCAGCAGCGGCGACAGCGAGAGCAATGAGCAGTTCTTC
TRBJ1-5,NA,TRBD1,TRBV19,CASSTTGASNQPQHF,TGTGCCAGTAGCACAACAGGGGCTAGCAATCAGCCCCAGCATTTT
TRBJ1-2,NA,NA,TRBV4-2,CASSPQTRTLYGYTF,TGTGCCAGCAGCCCTCAGACAAGAACACTCTATGGCTACACCTTC
TRBJ2-7,few,NA,TRBV15,CATSMGGTLLYEQYF,TGTGCCACCAGCATGGGCGGGACACTGCTCTACGAGCAGTACTTC
TRBJ2-7,NA,TRBD1,TRBV5-4,CASSLDGQAYEQYF,TGTGCCAGCAGCTTGGACGGACAGGCCTACGAGCAGTACTTC
TRBJ2-7,few,NA,TRBV15,CATSRASGRLFPYEQYF,TGTGCCACCAGCAGAGCCTCTGGTCGCCTATTTCCCTACGAGCAGTACTTC
TRBJ1-2,few,TRBD1,TRBV18,CASSPGTGDYGYTF,TGTGCCAGCTCACCTGGGACAGGGGACTATGGCTACACCTTC
TRBJ1-5,few,NA,TRBV7-2,CASSLEQNQPQHF,TGTGCCAGCAGCTTAGAACAGAATCAGCCCCAGCATTTT
TRBJ2-7,NA,NA,TRBV18,CASSLATDYEQYF,TGTGCCAGCTCACTCGCAACTGACTACGAGCAGTACTTC
TRBJ2-6,few,NA,TRBV6-1,CASMSRDSGANVLTF,TGTGCCAGCATGTCGCGGGACTCTGGGGCCAACGTCCTGACTTTC
TRBJ1-2,NA,TRBD1,TRBV5-6,CASRRDRVYYGYTF,TGTGCCAGCAGACGAGACAGGGTTTACTATGGCTACACCTTC